The source of this TCR beta chain is a study of cytomegalovirus exposure and HLA in healthy donors. General study points: Researchers had no immune exposure information except CMV serostatus available.

Germline CDR1 is SGHNT and CDR2 is YENEEA. Trimming cost V 5 bases and J 1 base; bases outside gene matches: 6. This CDR3 region has 16 residues. Turning to this clone: No antigen is known for it.

A multiplex PCR was run with 60 Vbeta primers and 13 Jbeta primers. Here immunoSEQ multiplex PCR was the method, and the copy in TCRdb shows in-frame clones only, minus some. The table has around 160,000 clones, approximately 80% seen once. The sample taken for sequencing was PBMCs. V is TRBV11-3 and J is TRBJ2-1, with 9 positions matching TRBD2. This sequence originates from a woman aged 40 to 50 in good health and CMV-seropositive. The CDR3 is CASSPREGGSYNEQFF. For the CDR3, the DNA is TGTGCCAGCAGCCCGCGGGAGGGCGGGTCCTACAATGAGCAGTTCTTC.